This T cell receptor beta chain was identified during a study of a mutant IDH1 vaccine in newly diagnosed glioma. At the level of the study: Vaccination followed radiotherapy alone by 4-6 weeks, or accompanied temozolomide cycles. Earlier treatment was radiotherapy, temozolomide, or both, with most getting both.

The table lists this clone with a few counts. Its specificity is unknown. Time point given: week 35, safety follow-up. Vaccine doses each comprised 300 ug of mutant IDH1 20-mer peptide, with topical imiquimod. The donor cohort comprised cases of new WHO grade 3 or 4 IDH1-mutant, ATRX-lost astrocytoma. Germline V CDR1 and CDR2: MNHEY, SVGAGI. Trimming took 2 bases from V and 6 from J; bases not matched to a gene: 5. The CDR3 spans 14 residues. TCRdb keeps only in-frame clones here, not all; method: immunoSEQ multiplex PCR. The profile shows about 60,000 clones, around 81% of them singletons. This TCR came from a man between 35 and 55 years old with glioma. The V gene is TRBV6-5, the J gene TRBJ1-1; 8 positions agree with TRBD1. The sample consisted of PBMCs, taken from a glioma patient whose treatment included an IDH1 peptide vaccine. CDR3 coding DNA: TGTGCCAGCAGTTACACACAGGGGGTGGCTGAAGCTTTCTTT. Amino acids: CASSYTQGVAEAFF.